A selection of T cell receptor beta chains follows, all from one sample in a study of CD8 T cells in Susac syndrome. TCRdb reprocessed the immunoSEQ multiplex PCR reads with MiXCR, giving one entry per CDR3 protein. Of over 150,000 distinct CDR3 sequences in the sample, over 85% are singletons; the top ten hold more than 0.08%. Input material: CD4+ T cells from PBMCs. These receptors came from a human donor with multiple sclerosis. CDR3s include the opening cysteine and the closing phenylalanine or tryptophan. D genes are given only for firm matches. The size of a clone is reported for some rows only, either as once, few or many, or as a class for expanded clones.

v_gene	abundance	j_gene	d_gene	CDR3nt	CDR3aa
TRBV27	-	TRBJ2-7	TRBD1	TGTGCCAGCAGTCCTCGGACAGGTTGGGGTGAGCAGTACTTC	CASSPRTGWGEQYF
TRBV24-1	few	TRBJ2-5	-	TGTGCCACCAGTGATCCTACAGGGGAGGGAGAGACCCAGTACTTC	CATSDPTGEGETQYF
TRBV6-5	-	TRBJ1-5	-	TGTGCCAGCAGTTACTCGAGAGGGAGGTACGCTCGGGATCAGCCCCAGCATTTT	CASSYSRGRYARDQPQHF
TRBV20-1	-	TRBJ2-3	TRBD2	TGCAGTGCTAGTTTGGAACTAGCGGGAGGGAAGGGGCACACATATACGCAGTATTTT	CSASLELAGGKGHTYTQYF
TRBV3-1	once	TRBJ2-7	TRBD2	TGTGCCAGCAGCCAATTCAGGGGACTAGCGGGAGATAGATACGAGCAGTACTTC	CASSQFRGLAGDRYEQYF
TRBV7-2	-	TRBJ2-3	-	TGTGCCAGCAGCTTAGACAGGGAGAGCACAGATACGCAGTATTTT	CASSLDRESTDTQYF
TRBV28	once	TRBJ2-7	-	TGTGCCAGCAGTGGTCCGGGACGGCCTTACGAGCAGTACTTC	CASSGPGRPYEQYF
TRBV6-2/TRBV6-3	-	TRBJ2-6	-	TGTGCCAGCAGTTACCCACCTCGGTGGTTCGAGGCCGGGGCCAACGTCCTGACTTTC	CASSYPPRWFEAGANVLTF
TRBV29-1	-	TRBJ2-7	-	TGCAGCGTGGGACCGGAGGGGCCGCGACAGCAGTACTTC	CSVGPEGPRQQYF
TRBV20-1	-	TRBJ2-2	-	TGCAGTGCTAGACCCGGACTGCCCGGGGAGCTGTTTTTT	CSARPGLPGELFF